This is a list of T cell receptor beta chains from one sample in a study of shared clonotypes between healthy human individuals. Clones were sequenced by immunoSEQ multiplex PCR, and TCRdb holds only the in-frame ones, with some missing. The sample lists roughly 1,500,000 clones, approximately 98.5% occurring once. The sequencing sample was made of naive CD4+ T cells sorted from blood. The receptors shown here come from a man aged 25-45 years in good health. The CDR3 runs from the conserved cysteine through the conserved F or W. D genes are given only for firm matches. Size values are once, few and many counts, or a class for expanded clones, and some rows have none.

v_gene	abundance	j_gene	d_gene	CDR3nt	CDR3aa
TRBV9	NA	TRBJ2-3	TRBD1	TGTGCCAGCAGCGTAGAGGGGGCGCCCCATACGCAGTATTTT	CASSVEGAPHTQYF
TRBV5-1	NA	TRBJ1-1	NA	TGCGCCAGCAGCTTGGTCGAGAGCACTGAAGCTTTCTTT	CASSLVESTEAFF
TRBV2	NA	TRBJ1-1	NA	TGTGCCAGCAGTGAACGGGACCGGAACACTGAAGCTTTCTTT	CASSERDRNTEAFF
TRBV14	NA	TRBJ2-7	TRBD1	TGTGCCAGCAGCCGGGACAGGGGCTACGAGCAGTACTTC	CASSRDRGYEQYF
TRBV5-1	NA	TRBJ1-2	TRBD1	TGCGCCAGCAGCTCACCGGGACAGCCCACTAACTATGGCTACACCTTC	CASSSPGQPTNYGYTF
TRBV27	NA	TRBJ1-2	NA	TGTGCCAGCAGTCTCACGGGGAACGGCTACACCTTC	CASSLTGNGYTF
TRBV15	NA	TRBJ2-7	TRBD2	TGTGCCACCAGCAGAGGCGGACTAGCGGGAAGGCACGAGCAGTACTTC	CATSRGGLAGRHEQYF
TRBV11-3	NA	TRBJ2-7	NA	TGTGCCAGCAGCTCCCACGGGACTGCCTACGAGCAGTACTTC	CASSSHGTAYEQYF
TRBV5-1	NA	TRBJ2-5	TRBD2	TGCGCCAGCAGCTTGGGGACTAGCGGGAGCCAAGAGACCCAGTACTTC	CASSLGTSGSQETQYF
TRBV5-1	once	TRBJ2-3	TRBD2	TGCGCCAGCAGCTTGGGACTAGCGGGAGGCCCAGATACGCAGTATTTT	CASSLGLAGGPDTQYF
TRBV5-1	NA	TRBJ2-1	TRBD2	TGCGCCAGCAGCTTGCGAGCGGGAGAGGGTCAGTTCTTC	CASSLRAGEGQFF
TRBV2	NA	TRBJ2-5	NA	TGTGCCAGCAGCGTTGATTCTGGGTCCGGGACCCAGTACTTC	CASSVDSGSGTQYF
TRBV7-6	once	TRBJ2-7	NA	TGTGCCAGCAGCTTAGGGGCGGGATTGACCTACGAGCAGTACTTC	CASSLGAGLTYEQYF
TRBV7-6	NA	TRBJ2-3	TRBD2	TGTGCCAGCAGACTGACTAGCGGGAGCGTCGGCACAGATACGCAGTATTTT	CASRLTSGSVGTDTQYF
TRBV29-1	NA	TRBJ2-1	TRBD2	TGCAGCGTTCAAACTAGCGGAGGGATCCATGAGCAGTTCTTC	CSVQTSGGIHEQFF
TRBV18	NA	TRBJ2-1	NA	TGTGCCAGCTCACCAAATCCTCCGCCGAGGACTGGGCTTGTTGAGCAGTTCTTC	CASSPNPPPRTGLVEQFF
TRBV18	NA	TRBJ1-4	TRBD1	TGTGCCAGCTCCCAAGACAGGGACCATGAAAAACTGTTTTTT	CASSQDRDHEKLFF
TRBV28	once	TRBJ2-2	NA	TGTGCCAGCTCATTAGGACGTACCGGGGAGCTGTTTTTT	CASSLGRTGELFF
TRBV27	NA	TRBJ2-7	TRBD2	TGTGCCAGCAGTTTAGGACCTAGCGGGTACTCCTACGAGCAGTACTTC	CASSLGPSGYSYEQYF
TRBV2	NA	TRBJ1-1	TRBD1	TGTGCCAGCAGGGGACAGGGACAGGGGACTGAAGCTTTCTTT	CASRGQGQGTEAFF
TRBV19	NA	TRBJ1-1	NA	TGTGCCAGTAGTATAGGGCAGTTGAGCACTGAAGCTTTCTTT	CASSIGQLSTEAFF
TRBV28	NA	TRBJ1-1	NA	TGTGCCACCGAGGAGGGTGTGTCTCGAGCTTTCTTT	CATEEGVSRAFF
TRBV5-6	once	TRBJ1-1	NA	TGTGCCAGCAGCCACGCCCCGGGATCGAACACTGAAGCTTTCTTT	CASSHAPGSNTEAFF
TRBV7-9	NA	TRBJ2-7	NA	TGTGCCAGCAGCTTAAATATGGCCTACGAGCAGTACTTC	CASSLNMAYEQYF
TRBV5-1	NA	TRBJ1-1	NA	TGCGCCAGCAGCTTGGACCACAGCCTGAACACTGAAGCTTTCTTT	CASSLDHSLNTEAFF
TRBV29-1	NA	TRBJ2-5	NA	TGCAGCGTTGAAGTGAGGGCAGCCCAAGAGACCCAGTACTTC	CSVEVRAAQETQYF
TRBV28	NA	TRBJ2-7	TRBD2	TGTGCCAGCAGTTTGAGCGGGGGCGGCCCCTACGAGCAGTACTTC	CASSLSGGGPYEQYF
TRBV5-1	NA	TRBJ2-1	NA	TGCGCCAGCAGCTTGGCCGCAGGGGTCTGGAACAATGAGCAGTTCTTC	CASSLAAGVWNNEQFF
TRBV18	NA	TRBJ2-7	TRBD1	TGTGCCAGCTCACCCTTAGACAGGGGCGAGCAGTACTTC	CASSPLDRGEQYF
TRBV5-1	NA	TRBJ2-3	NA	TGCGCCAGCAGCTTGTCGGGGGTTACTACAGATACGCAGTATTTT	CASSLSGVTTDTQYF
TRBV15	NA	TRBJ2-3	TRBD2	TGTGCCACCAGCAGAGGACCGGGACTAGCAAGCACAGATACGCAGTATTTT	CATSRGPGLASTDTQYF
TRBV5-4	NA	TRBJ2-1	NA	TGTGCCAGCTCTTCCTTTAGGCAGGGGATCGATGAGCAGTTCTTC	CASSSFRQGIDEQFF
TRBV7-2	once	TRBJ2-7	NA	TGTGCCAGCAGCTATAGTAGTTTTTCGGGGGCCTACGAGCAGTACTTC	CASSYSSFSGAYEQYF
TRBV7-2	NA	TRBJ2-3	NA	TGTGCCAGCAGTAACGTAGTTGCGGAGTGGTCAGATACGCAGTATTTT	CASSNVVAEWSDTQYF
TRBV9	once	TRBJ2-3	TRBD2	TGTGCCAGCAGCATTAGCGGGAGCGGGGATACGCAGTATTTT	CASSISGSGDTQYF
TRBV2	once	TRBJ1-2	TRBD1	TGTGCCAGCAGCTCACGACAGGGAATAAAGGTGCCGGGTGGCTACACCTTC	CASSSRQGIKVPGGYTF
TRBV4-1	NA	TRBJ1-1	NA	TGCGCCAGCAGCCAAATGGCGACAGGGAACACTGAAGCTTTCTTT	CASSQMATGNTEAFF
TRBV14	NA	TRBJ2-1	NA	TGTGCCAGCAGCCATATGGGACTCCCTAACAATGAGCAGTTCTTC	CASSHMGLPNNEQFF
TRBV2	NA	TRBJ1-1	NA	TGTGCCAGCAGTCGTAGGCCACAGAGGGAAGCTTTCTTT	CASSRRPQREAFF
TRBV5-1	NA	TRBJ2-1	TRBD2	TGCGCCAGCAGCACCGGGACTAGCGGGAGGGCCGGGTTTGATGAGCAGTTCTTC	CASSTGTSGRAGFDEQFF
TRBV6-6	NA	TRBJ2-7	TRBD2	TGTGCCAGCAGTTACTCGATTGGGGGACTAGCTCCCCCCGGGTACTTC	CASSYSIGGLAPPGYF
TRBV2	NA	TRBJ2-5	NA	TGTGCCAGCAGGTTGGGTGAGACCCAGTACTTC	CASRLGETQYF
TRBV11-3	NA	TRBJ1-4	NA	TGTGCCAGCAGCTTTCCTGCGGAGCTCCTTAATGAAAAACTGTTTTTT	CASSFPAELLNEKLFF
TRBV12-5	NA	TRBJ2-3	NA	TGTGCTAGTGGTTTGAGCGGTTCCGATACGCAGTATTTT	CASGLSGSDTQYF
TRBV10-3	NA	TRBJ1-4	NA	TGTGCCATCAGTGACACAACTAATGAAAAACTGTTTTTT	CAISDTTNEKLFF
TRBV28	NA	TRBJ1-5	NA	TGTGCCAGCAGTTTCGATGCTAGCAATCAGCCCCAGCATTTT	CASSFDASNQPQHF
TRBV4-2	NA	TRBJ1-5	NA	TGTGCCAGCAGCCAAGGGTCGACAGTCAATCAGCCCCAGCATTTT	CASSQGSTVNQPQHF
TRBV18	NA	TRBJ2-6	NA	TGTGCCAGCTCACCAGTCCGCGCTCGCTTCTCTGGGGCCAACGTCCTGACTTTC	CASSPVRARFSGANVLTF
TRBV7-2	NA	TRBJ2-3	TRBD2	TGTGCCAGCAGCCGCAGGGATACTAGCGGGACCATCACAGATACGCAGTATTTT	CASSRRDTSGTITDTQYF
TRBV5-1	NA	TRBJ2-3	NA	TGCGCCAGCAGCTTGGAGGGCCTGGGTACGCAGTATTTT	CASSLEGLGTQYF
TRBV18	NA	TRBJ2-7	NA	TGTGCCAGCTCACCACAGCTGCGGTCCTACGAGCAGTACTTC	CASSPQLRSYEQYF
TRBV7-9	NA	TRBJ1-1	NA	TGTGCCAGCAGCTTAGTCGATTGGGCGGTGGGCACTGAAGCTTTCTTT	CASSLVDWAVGTEAFF